Below are 10 T cell receptor beta chains sequenced from a single sample in a study of Ad26.COV2.S vaccination and SARS-CoV-2 variants. Stated treatment: some 19 received Ad26.COV2.S at low or high dose, single or two shots; about five received placebo; per-sample allocation not given. The samples date from day 63 after the first vaccine or placebo injection. The repertoire was sequenced with immunoSEQ multiplex PCR; TCRdb's copy has only in-frame clones and lacks some. Of about 350,000 clones in the sample, approximately 86% were seen once. Sequenced material: peripheral blood, taken in a trial of Ad26.COV2.S vaccine versus placebo. The origin of the receptors is a person between 18 and 65 years old who received the Ad26.COV2.S COVID-19 vaccine or a placebo.

This chain links TRBV4-2 with TRBJ2-5; no clear D. The CDR3 spans 13 residues. The V end was cut by 0 bases, the J end by 3 bases, with 5 bases between. Per germline, CDR1 LGHNA and CDR2 YNFKEQ. CDR3 sequence: CASSQEGKETQYF. DNA of the CDR3: TGTGCCAGCAGCCAAGAAGGAAAAGAGACCCAGTACTTC.

The chain joins TRBV4-3 to TRBJ2-7, with 8 bases lining up with TRBD1. Germline V CDR1 and CDR2: LGHNA, YSLEER. The V gene end was trimmed by 0 bases and the J gene end by 2 bases; junction bases not matched to a gene: 6. The CDR3 spans 16 residues. As DNA, the CDR3 is TGCGCCAGCAGCCAAGACCGGACAGGGTTAACCTACGAGCAGTACTTC. Its translation is CASSQDRTGLTYEQYF.

The gene calls are TRBV2 and TRBJ2-1; 7 bases map to TRBD2. The CDR3 is 15 residues long. V lost 6 bases and J lost 3; bases outside the gene matches: 8. The germline CDR1 and CDR2 sequences are SNHLY and FYNNEI. In DNA form, the CDR3 reads TGTGCCAGCAGGTGGGCTAGCGGAGACTACAATGAGCAGTTCTTC. Its protein product is CASRWASGDYNEQFF. Full variable domain (rest looked up from reference TRBV2 and TRBJ2-1): EPEVTQTPSHQVTQMGQEVILRCVPISNHLYFYWYRQILGQKVEFLVSFYNNEISEKSEIFDDQFSVERPDGSNFTLKIRSTKLEDSAMYFCASRWASGDYNEQFFGPGTRLTVL.

This clone came up once. The chain recombines TRBV5-1 with TRBJ1-1; TRBD1 matches 7 bases. CDR1 and CDR2 from the germline V gene are SGHRS and YFSETQ. The CDR3 contains 16 residues. V lost 5 bases to trimming and J lost 0 bases; unmatched junction nucleotides: 10. CDR3 loop: CASSQRDRNLNTEAFF. CDR3 nucleotides: TGCGCCAGCAGTCAAAGGGACAGAAATTTGAACACTGAAGCTTTCTTT.

This clone appeared once. This chain connects TRBV21-1 to TRBJ1-2. TRBV21-1 is designated a pseudogene. This CDR3 has 16 residues. CDR3 DNA: TGTGCCAGCAGCAAACCTAGGGTGAAAGAAGTGTGGGGCTACACCTTC. As protein: CASSKPRVKEVWGYTF.

This chain links TRBV3-1 (or the pseudogene TRBV3-2) with TRBJ1-2, with a possible D match to TRBD1 (5 bases). Trimming took 5 bases from V and 6 from J, leaving 13 bases between them. CDR1 is LGHDT and CDR2 is YNNKEL in the germline V gene (reference sequence). There are 13 residues in the CDR3. CDR3 in amino acids: CASSDLMTDGYTF. The DNA for the CDR3 is TGTGCCAGCAGCGACCTCATGACAGATGGCTACACCTTC.

The chain links TRBV11-2 to TRBJ2-7; the D call may be TRBD1 or TRBD2 (5 bases each). V was shortened by 5 bases and J by 6 bases, with 8 bases between the two germline ends. This CDR3 is built from 11 residues. Looked up from germline, CDR1 is SGHAT and CDR2 is FQNNGV. Written as DNA, the CDR3 is TGTGCCAGCAGCCGGGGACCCGAGCAGTACTTC. The encoded protein is CASSRGPEQYF.

This clone was detected a few times. The same CDR3 arises from other DNA sequences in this sample as well. The chain joins TRBV3-1 (or the pseudogene TRBV3-2) to TRBJ2-7, with D unresolved. The V gene lost 0 bases and the J gene lost 4 bases, with 4 bases spanning the gap. CDR1 is LGHDT, CDR2 YNNKEL, per germline (reference sequence). The CDR3 sequence is 12 residues long. The CDR3 DNA is TGTGCCAGCAGCCAAGATCGTTACGAGCAGTACTTC. Translation: CASSQDRYEQYF.

The chain uses TRBV11-2 and TRBJ1-1; no definite D call. Trimming cost V 4 bases and J 1 base, with 16 bases left between them. Germline V lookup: CDR1 SGHAT, CDR2 FQNNGV. The length of the CDR3 is 16 residues. The CDR3 reads CASSSHSYVGNTEAFF. CDR3 coding DNA: TGTGCCAGCAGCTCCCACAGTTACGTGGGGAACACTGAAGCTTTCTTT.

The V call is TRBV7-2, the J call TRBJ1-1; 9 bases are a match to TRBD1. The length of the CDR3 is 12 residues. The J segment lost 5 bases and the V segment lost 8 bases, leaving 3 bases of the junction unmatched. Germline values: CDR1 SGHTA, CDR2 FQGNSA. The chain's CDR3 is CASDRGSTEAFF. DNA of the CDR3: TGTGCCAGCGACAGGGGGTCGACTGAAGCTTTCTTT.